This T cell receptor (beta chain) was documented in a study of cytomegalovirus exposure and HLA in healthy donors. To note about this clone: Its antigen is unknown.

The PCR used 60 Vbeta and 13 Jbeta primers. Data came from immunoSEQ multiplex PCR; TCRdb stores just in-frame clones and leaves some out. This sample lists 55,000 to 70,000 clones; its ten largest clones have 2% to 3%. Study observations and caveats: Exclusion as indistinguishable affected some V segments, including TRBV6-2 and TRBV6-3.

CDR3 length: 14 amino acids. From germline, CDR1 is SGHRS and CDR2 YFSETQ. The V gene end was trimmed by 4 bases and the J gene end by 4 bases; junction bases not matched to a gene: 7. The sequenced sample consisted of PBMCs. The chain links TRBV5-1 to TRBJ1-2; TRBD1 matches at 7 bases. The sequence came from a female donor in good health and CMV-seropositive. In DNA, the CDR3 is TGCGCCAGCAGCCAGGAAGGGGGCCTCTATGGCTACACCTTC. Its protein is CASSQEGGLYGYTF.